These T cell receptor beta chains were read from a single sample in a study of Ad26.COV2.S vaccination and SARS-CoV-2 variants. Only in-frame clones appear in the TCRdb table, and some are missing; sequencing was by immunoSEQ multiplex PCR. The sample yields roughly 320,000 clones, around 87% seen once. This sample comprised peripheral blood, obtained in a trial of Ad26.COV2.S vaccine versus placebo. These receptors were obtained from a person aged 18-60 years who received the Ad26.COV2.S COVID-19 vaccine or a placebo. CDR3s include the opening cysteine and the closing phenylalanine or tryptophan. The D gene is left open where the match is weak. Where a row states a size, it is once, few, many or the class of an expanded clone; other rows omit it.

CDR3 DNA	CDR3 protein	V gene	J gene	D gene	clone size
TGTGCTAGTGGTTTGGTACGGGGCGTAAGTGGAAACACCATATATTTT	CASGLVRGVSGNTIYF	TRBV12-5	TRBJ1-3	.	.
TGTGCCAGCAGTTACTCGGGACTAGCCCTCAATGAGCAGTTCTTC	CASSYSGLALNEQFF	TRBV6-2/TRBV6-3	TRBJ2-1	TRBD2	.
TGTGCCAGCAGTACTCACAGGGGGTATGAGCAGTTCTTC	CASSTHRGYEQFF	TRBV6-2/TRBV6-3	TRBJ2-1	TRBD1	.
TGCGCCAGCGCTGAAGCACAGGGTCCGGATGAGCAGTTCTTC	CASAEAQGPDEQFF	TRBV5-1	TRBJ2-1	.	.
TGTGCCAGCAGCTGGGGGACAGGGGATAGCAATCAGCCCCAGCATTTT	CASSWGTGDSNQPQHF	TRBV5-6	TRBJ1-5	TRBD1	.
TGTGCCAGCAGCGGGCAGAACACCGGGGAGCTGTTTTTT	CASSGQNTGELFF	TRBV4-2	TRBJ2-2	.	.
TGTGCCAGCAGGTGGTCGATTGAAGCTTTCTTT	CASRWSIEAFF	TRBV6-5	TRBJ1-1	.	.
TGTGCCAGCAGTGAAGAGACAGGGTATACGTTCGGGCAGTACTTC	CASSEETGYTFGQYF	TRBV6-1	TRBJ2-7	TRBD1	once
TGTGCCAGCAGTTTAATGGACAGAAGGAACACTGAAGCTTTCTTT	CASSLMDRRNTEAFF	TRBV27	TRBJ1-1	.	.
TGTGCCTGGGGGGACAGAACCTCTGGAAACACCATATATTTT	CAWGDRTSGNTIYF	TRBV30	TRBJ1-3	TRBD1	.
TGTGCCAGTAGTATAAACAGTGACACAGATACGCAGTATTTT	CASSINSDTDTQYF	TRBV19	TRBJ2-3	.	.
TGCGCCAGCAGCCAAGATCCCGGGGCAGGGAGCACAGATACGCAGTATTTT	CASSQDPGAGSTDTQYF	TRBV4-1	TRBJ2-3	.	.
TGTGCCAGCAGCTTAGCCCCCCAGCGGGGGAGGTCCTACGAGCAGTACTTC	CASSLAPQRGRSYEQYF	TRBV11-2	TRBJ2-7	TRBD2	.
TGTGCCAGCAGCTCCCCAACCCACTATGGCTACACCTTC	CASSSPTHYGYTF	TRBV5-6	TRBJ1-2	.	.
TGTGCCAGCCTTAGCCCAGCGGGGGGGACCTACGAGCAGTACTTC	CASLSPAGGTYEQYF	TRBV11-2	TRBJ2-7	TRBD2	.
TGTGCCAGCAGCGCTGCAGGGAATTCACCCCTCCACTTT	CASSAAGNSPLHF	TRBV7-3	TRBJ1-6	.	.
TGTGCCAGCAGCGCGCCAGGGGGTTGGAACGAGCAGTACTTC	CASSAPGGWNEQYF	TRBV9	TRBJ2-7	TRBD1	.
TGCAGCGTTGAGGGGATGAACACTGAAGCTTTCTTT	CSVEGMNTEAFF	TRBV29-1	TRBJ1-1	.	.
TGTGCCAGCAGCTTGAAGACAGGGCTTTACGAGCAGTACTTC	CASSLKTGLYEQYF	TRBV5-6	TRBJ2-7	TRBD1	.
TGTGCCAGCAGTGACCCCGATCTTGGACACTGGGGAGAGACCCAGTACTTC	CASSDPDLGHWGETQYF	TRBV6-4	TRBJ2-5	.	.
TGTGCCAGCTCACCGATTGGACAGAACTATGGCTACACCTTC	CASSPIGQNYGYTF	TRBV18	TRBJ1-2	.	.
TGTGCCAGCAGCTTACGGGGACAGGAGAAAGAGACCCAGTACTTC	CASSLRGQEKETQYF	TRBV7-9	TRBJ2-5	TRBD1	.
TGCGCCAGCAGCTTGGTGGGACAGAGCTCCTACGAGCAGTACTTC	CASSLVGQSSYEQYF	TRBV5-1	TRBJ2-7	TRBD1	.
TGTGCCAGCAGTTTCGATCAGCGGGGGACTCAGCCCCAGCATTTT	CASSFDQRGTQPQHF	TRBV27	TRBJ1-5	.	.
TGTGCCAGCAGCCCTCGGACTAGCCCCCACTACGAGCAGTACTTC	CASSPRTSPHYEQYF	TRBV9	TRBJ2-7	TRBD2	.
TGTGCCAGCAGCTTAGGGGGGTTTAATCAGCCCCAGCATTTT	CASSLGGFNQPQHF	TRBV7-9	TRBJ1-5	.	.
TGCGCCAGCAGCCAAGTCCTCCTTATAACAGGGGCTGGGGACACCGGGGAGCTGTTTTTT	CASSQVLLITGAGDTGELFF	TRBV4-1	TRBJ2-2	TRBD1	.
TGCAGCGTTGGTTCGGCCGACACCTACGAGCAGTACTTC	CSVGSADTYEQYF	TRBV29-1	TRBJ2-7	.	.
TGTGCCAGTCTTCAACGGTGGCAGGGGTTCTATAATTCACCCCTCCACTTT	CASLQRWQGFYNSPLHF	TRBV6-4	TRBJ1-6	.	.
TGTGCCAGCAGCCCCGAACGGAGCGGAGATCCCTACAATGAGCAGTTCTTC	CASSPERSGDPYNEQFF	TRBV21-1	TRBJ2-1	.	.
TGTGCCAGCAGTGAAGGGACTAGCGGACGCACAGATACGCAGTATTTT	CASSEGTSGRTDTQYF	TRBV6-1	TRBJ2-3	TRBD2	once
TGTGCCAGCAGCCGTGCTCCGGACACCTACAATGAGCAGTTCTTC	CASSRAPDTYNEQFF	TRBV3-1/TRBV3-2	TRBJ2-1	.	.
TGTGCCAGCTCACCGTCGGGATCCTTGAACACTGAAGCTTTCTTT	CASSPSGSLNTEAFF	TRBV18	TRBJ1-1	.	.
TGTGCCAGCACCAATCTGGGTGAAGCTTTCTTT	CASTNLGEAFF	TRBV12-3/TRBV12-4	TRBJ1-1	.	.
TGTGCCATACCAGGAAGGGTTGGTGGCTACACCTTC	CAIPGRVGGYTF	TRBV27	TRBJ1-2	.	.
TGCGCCAGCAGCCGGACTAGCGGGGGGTTGGAGACCCAGTACTTC	CASSRTSGGLETQYF	TRBV5-1	TRBJ2-5	TRBD2	.
TGTGCCAGCAGTGAAAGGATTTATAGCAATCAGCCCCAGCATTTT	CASSERIYSNQPQHF	TRBV6-1	TRBJ1-5	.	.